Each of the 15 T cell receptor beta chains below was sequenced from the same sample in a study of cytomegalovirus exposure and HLA in healthy donors. The PCR used 60 Vbeta and 13 Jbeta primers. Using immunoSEQ multiplex PCR, the repertoire was profiled, and TCRdb retains in-frame clones only, with some absent. The table includes 100,000 to 150,000 clones, 80% detected once. The sample taken for sequencing was PBMCs. The receptors come from a female donor in good health and CMV-seronegative.

The chain combines TRBV18 with TRBJ1-1; TRBD1 matches 8 bases. Germline CDR1 and CDR2: KGHSH and LQKENI. J lost 6 bases, V lost 6 bases, and 6 bases had no gene match. The CDR3 runs 13 residues. The CDR3 protein is CASSTTGGAEAFF. In nucleotides, the CDR3 is TGTGCCAGCTCCACAACAGGGGGGGCTGAAGCTTTCTTT.

In this sample, this clone turned up a few times. The gene calls are TRBV5-1 and TRBJ2-4, with D perhaps matching TRBD1 (6 bases). V gave up 1 base and J gave up 3 bases, with 11 bases separating them. Looked up from germline, CDR1 is SGHRS and CDR2 is YFSETQ. The CDR3 covers 15 residues. CDR3 residues: CASSLFGDNKNIQYF. CDR3 nucleotide sequence: TGCGCCAGCAGCTTGTTCGGGGACAACAAAAACATTCAGTACTTC.

The genes are TRBV10-3 and TRBJ2-5; 10 bases are a match to TRBD2. With the DNA end fitting TRBJ2-7 better, the J assignment may be wrong. Germline CDR1 is ENHRY and CDR2 is SYGVKD. This CDR3 has 14 residues. The CDR3 region is CAIKGTSESYEQYF. The CDR3 DNA follows: TGTGCCATCAAGGGGACTAGCGAAAGCTACGAGCAGTACTTC.

The chain couples TRBV7-3 to TRBJ1-2; D not resolved. CDR1 and CDR2 (germline): SGHTA, FQGTGA. The V end lost 5 bases, the J end lost 8 bases, and 18 bases lay between the germline ends. This CDR3 contains 14 residues. CDR3 nucleotide sequence: TGTGCCAGCAGCCCGCAAAGCGCGGGGTTGGGCTACACCTTC. Its translation: CASSPQSAGLGYTF. The full variable domain, with the rest looked up from reference TRBV7-3 and TRBJ1-2, is GAGVSQTPSNKVTEKGKYVELRCDPISGHTALYWYRQSLGQGPEFLIYFQGTGAADDSGLPNDRFFAVRPEGSVSTLKIQRTERGDSAVYLCASSPQSAGLGYTFGSGTRLTVV.

The sample holds one count of this clone. The chain recombines TRBV5-3 with TRBJ2-1, with 11 bases lining up with TRBD1. TRBV5-3 is designated an ORF whose function remains uncertain. The CDR3 is 15 amino acids. V trimming: 4 bases; J trimming: 8 bases; junction bases outside the gene matches: 8. CDR3 residues: CARSPRDRGDHEQFF. The CDR3 DNA follows: TGTGCCAGAAGCCCCCGGGACAGGGGGGATCATGAGCAGTTCTTC.

The V call is TRBV9, the J call TRBJ2-2; 7 nucleotides line up with TRBD2. The CDR3 consists of 16 residues. The ends lost 4 bases at V and 3 bases at J; junction bases unmatched: 9. Germline CDR1 SGDLS, CDR2 YYNGEE. CDR3 bases: TGTGCCAGCAGCCTTCGGACTAGTTGGGACACCGGGGAGCTGTTTTTT. This gives the protein CASSLRTSWDTGELFF. The variable domain in full, completed from reference TRBV9 and TRBJ2-2, reads DSGVTQTPKHLITATGQRVTLRCSPRSGDLSVYWYQQSLDQGLQFLIQYYNGEERAKGNILERFSAQQFPDLHSELNLSSLELGDSALYFCASSLRTSWDTGELFFGEGSRLTVL.

This chain joins TRBV2 and TRBJ1-3, with D perhaps matching TRBD1 (5 bases). The CDR3 loop spans 14 amino acids. Germline assignment: CDR1 SNHLY and CDR2 FYNNEI. The V and J ends lost 6 bases and 3 bases respectively, with 12 bases between them. CDR3 region: CASRLWGDGNTIYF. In DNA form, the CDR3 reads TGTGCCAGCAGGCTCTGGGGGGATGGAAACACCATATATTTT.

This chain uses TRBV11-3 with TRBJ1-3; 11 positions match TRBD1. With V trimmed by 5 bases and J by 7 bases, 1 base remained unmatched. Germline V gene lookup returns CDR1 SGHNT and CDR2 YENEEA. The CDR3 totals 13 residues. The CDR3 sequence is CASSRTGGNTIYF. CDR3 coding DNA: TGTGCCAGCAGCCGGACAGGGGGCAACACCATATATTTT.

The gene calls are TRBV6-5 and TRBJ1-1, with a weak D call TRBD1 (5 bases). Per the germline V gene, CDR1 is MNHEY and CDR2 is SVGAGI. The CDR3 spans 13 residues. V was trimmed by 3 bases and J by 5 bases, leaving 10 bases between them. The CDR3, as DNA: TGTGCCAGCAGTTATGACAGAAGGACTGAAGCTTTCTTT. Protein sequence: CASSYDRRTEAFF.

The chain employs TRBV30 and TRBJ1-5, with a possible D match to TRBD1 (6 bases). The germline V gene has CDR1 GTSNPN and CDR2 SVGIG (reference sequence). The CDR3 sequence is 13 residues long. Trimming took off 5 bases at V and 5 bases at J, with 13 bases between the two ends. CDR3 sequence reads: CAWSQGNHQPQHF. The DNA for the CDR3 is TGTGCCTGGTCTCAGGGGAACCATCAGCCCCAGCATTTT.

V and J are TRBV15 and TRBJ2-7; TRBD1 aligns across 7 bases. V dropped 5 bases and J dropped 2; count of bases not matched to a gene: 12. The germline V gene encodes CDR1 LNHNV and CDR2 YYDKDF (reference sequence). This CDR3 contains 16 residues. CDR3 in DNA: TGTGCCACCAGCCGACGACTTGGGACAGTCGCCTACGAGCAGTACTTC. It encodes CATSRRLGTVAYEQYF.

The J gene is TRBJ1-2, the V gene TRBV6-1; the D is unclear. Trimming pared 0 bases from V and 4 bases from J, leaving 9 bases between. The CDR3 covers 14 residues. In germline, CDR1 is MNHNS, CDR2 SASEGT. DNA for the CDR3: TGTGCCAGCAGTGAAGCGAGGTTGGTCTATGGCTACACCTTC. Residues: CASSEARLVYGYTF.

The rearrangement uses TRBV5-1 and TRBJ1-3; no definite D call. V shed 4 bases and J shed 7 bases, with 15 bases lying between them. Germline V gene data show CDR1 as SGHRS and CDR2 as YFSETQ. There are 14 residues in the CDR3. In nucleotides, the CDR3 is TGCGCCAGCAGCGTGGGTGACATCGCGAACACCATATATTTT. This sequence encodes CASSVGDIANTIYF. The complete variable domain, with remaining parts taken from reference TRBV5-1 and TRBJ1-3, reads KAGVTQTPRYLIKTRGQQVTLSCSPISGHRSVSWYQQTPGQGLQFLFEYFSETQRNKGNFPGRFSGRQFSNSRSEMNVSTLELGDSALYLCASSVGDIANTIYFGEGSWLTVV.

V and J are TRBV30 and TRBJ1-3, with D uncertain. Germline V gene data show CDR1 as GTSNPN and CDR2 as SVGIG (reference sequence). CDR3 length: 14 residues. V was shortened by 3 bases and J by 8 bases, with 17 bases between the two germline ends. The CDR3 here is CAWSPARGRDTIYF. DNA for the CDR3: TGTGCCTGGAGCCCCGCCCGGGGAAGAGACACCATATATTTT.

The gene calls are TRBV25-1 and TRBJ2-5, with 11 bases matching TRBD1. The V segment lost 5 bases and the J segment 4 bases; nucleotides outside the gene matches: 15. The CDR3 has 18 residues. CDR1 MGHDK and CDR2 SYGVNS come from the germline V gene. The CDR3 region has the DNA TGTGCCAGCAGTACCCTAGCCCGGACAGGGGGCCTACGAGAGACCCAGTACTTC. Protein sequence: CASSTLARTGGLRETQYF.